Sequencing of this TCR beta chain was carried out in a study of PD-L1 blockade in urothelial cancer. As concerns this clone: An end of the junction does not agree with germline; a read error may underlie this.

The time point denotes: pretreatment peripheral blood. Each patient's cancer was a locally advanced or metastatic urothelial carcinoma. Germline CDR1 is MNHEY and CDR2 is SVGAGI. There are 13 residues in the CDR3. Method: immunoSEQ multiplex PCR; TCRdb's copy keeps in-frame clones and lacks some. The table has approximately 88,000 clones, 84% seen once. The V and J genes are TRBV6-5 and TRBJ1-1; D call uncertain. The specimen was PBMCs, collected around atezolizumab (anti-PD-L1) treatment. This sequence originates from a man aged 55-75 years with urothelial cancer. This chain's CDR3 is CASSYSGLSEAFF. The CDR3 DNA reads TGTGCCAGCAGTTATTCGGGTCTTTCTGAGGCTTTCTTT.